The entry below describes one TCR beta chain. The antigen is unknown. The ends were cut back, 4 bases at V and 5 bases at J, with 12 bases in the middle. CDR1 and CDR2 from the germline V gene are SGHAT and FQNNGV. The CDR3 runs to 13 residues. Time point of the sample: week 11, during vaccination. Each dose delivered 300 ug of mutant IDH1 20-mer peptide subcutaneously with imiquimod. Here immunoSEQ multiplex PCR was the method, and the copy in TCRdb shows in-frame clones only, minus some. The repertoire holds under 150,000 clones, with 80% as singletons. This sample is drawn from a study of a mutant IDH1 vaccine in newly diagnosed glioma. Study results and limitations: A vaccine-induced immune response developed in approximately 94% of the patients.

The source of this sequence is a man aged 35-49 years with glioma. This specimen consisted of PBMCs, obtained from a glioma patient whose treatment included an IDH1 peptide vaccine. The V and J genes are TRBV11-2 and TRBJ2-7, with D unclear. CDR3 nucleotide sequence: TGTGCCAGCAGCTGGACGGGTTTCCACGAGCAGTACTTC. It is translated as CASSWTGFHEQYF.